This T cell receptor beta chain was sequenced in a study of CD8 T cells in Susac syndrome. General study findings and limits: Detection of Susac-specific public clones gave 15 to 20 in total CD8+ repertoires and about five in CD8+ TEMRA repertoires.

A quantity of about 0.5 to 1 ug RNA underwent reverse transcription using random hexamers. The method of amplification for TCR beta CDR3 was immunoSEQ multiplex PCR, covering 54 Vbeta and 13 Jbeta. A single record per CDR3 protein comes from TCRdb applying MiXCR to the immunoSEQ multiplex PCR reads. Of about 110,000 distinct CDR3 sequences in the sample, around 94% are singletons; the top ten hold roughly 0.43%. This CDR3 is 12 amino acids long. Germline V gene sequence: CDR1 KGHDR, CDR2 SFDVKD. Deletions cut 9 bases from V and 4 bases from J, with 8 bases between. With regard to this clonotype: What it recognizes is unknown.

The sequenced material came from CD8+ T cells from PBMCs. This clonotype was obtained from a human donor with Susac syndrome. V and J are TRBV24-1 and TRBJ2-2; tentatively, D is TRBD2 (5 bases). The CDR3 nucleotides read TGTGCCACCGGTGGGAGCACCGGGGAGCTGTTTTTT. Its protein product is CATGGSTGELFF.